This TCR beta chain stems from a study of PD-1 blockade in mismatch repair-deficient tumors (dated by TCRdb to between 2016 and 2019). Looking at the study overall: Between late 2013 and September 2016, approximately 90 consecutive patients with eleven to twelve mismatch repair-deficient cancer types, all previously treated and progressing, were enrolled in the trial. Deep sequencing of TCR CDR3 regions was used to track tumor-associated T cell clones in peripheral blood of patients responding to PD-1 blockade.

V loses 4 bases, J loses 5 bases, and the germline ends lie 7 bases apart. The CDR3 has 12 amino acids, counting the end cysteine and phenylalanine. Here the CDR3 DNA is all that survives: 36 bases in frame from base 1. The germline V gene specifies MGHDK as CDR1 and SYGVNS as CDR2. On the study overall, not on this receptor specifically: Of roughly 7 peptides, a few triggered clonal expansion, producing 120 to 150 unique blood TCRs, of which roughly 7 were also present in tumor, and every positive peptide came from a frameshift mutation. Clones residing in the tumor, which were often undetectable in blood before treatment, expanded quickly after pembrolizumab and then contracted, generally before radiologic responses.

The time point label here, explained by the study, means: approximately nine-day in vitro stimulation with candidate neoantigen peptide 3. For every enrolled patient, mismatch repair deficiency was confirmed by either polymerase chain reaction or immunohistochemistry. TCR sequencing was performed for a few patients who responded to pembrolizumab therapy. Each of roughly 7 ELISpot-reactive candidate neoantigen peptides was used in a roughly ten-day in vitro stimulation prior to TCR sequencing. A control culture without peptide was run identically and served as baseline for clone fold-change calculations. In the phase II trial, pembrolizumab PD-1 blockade was tested prospectively in advanced mismatch repair-deficient cancers, no matter which tissue of origin the cancers came from. Libraries were made using the immunoSEQ multiplex PCR assay. In the paper's pipeline: A clone was classified as neoantigen-specific if the clone expanded significantly in response to the relevant peptide and did not expand significantly in response to any other peptide tested. The table was pulled from immuneACCESS by TCRdb, which kept in-frame rearrangements only. Such tables lose some clones; where checked, under half of the loss comes from unresolved V genes, and the rest has no known cause. V and J calls and clone size are given by that table; D and trimming were obtained from the DNA. For this sample there are over 9,000 clones; around nine tenths appear just once. 9.7% of the sample rests with the top ten.

As to this clone: There is no known antigen for this receptor. No much larger clonotype is one base removed from it; base qualities were not supplied.

The chain couples TRBV25-1 to TRBJ2-3; no D gene call is confident. This material consisted of cells cultured in vitro, taken from a patient treated with pembrolizumab. The origin of this receptor is an adult with mismatch repair-deficient cancer. The DNA sequence is TGTGCCAGCAGTGTTATAGGAGATACGCAGTATTTT. This gives the protein CASSVIGDTQYF.